A selection of T cell receptor beta chains follows, all from one sample in a study of control samples from healthy donors and cancer patients. Sequenced by immunoSEQ multiplex PCR; TCRdb stores in-frame clones only, minus some. Here the sample spans about 130,000 clones, roughly 90% being singletons. The source material was blood. Receptor source: a man younger than 35 in good health. CDR3s include the opening cysteine and the closing phenylalanine or tryptophan. Each record gives: D gene, J gene, V gene, clone size, CDR3 protein, CDR3 DNA. A D gene is named only where the DNA matches it firmly. Clone size is not always given. Where it is, it says once, few, many or a class for expanded clones.

TRBD1 | TRBJ1-2 | TRBV4-1 | NA | CASSQLHKDRENGYTF | TGCGCCAGCAGCCAACTTCATAAGGACAGGGAGAATGGCTACACCTTC
NA | TRBJ2-1 | TRBV27 | NA | CASSLDKYNEQFF | TGTGCCAGCAGTTTAGACAAATACAATGAGCAGTTCTTC
NA | TRBJ2-3 | TRBV15 | NA | CATSREWNEDTQYF | TGTGCCACCAGCAGAGAATGGAATGAGGATACGCAGTATTTT
NA | TRBJ1-2 | TRBV7-3 | NA | CASSSGRSYGYTF | TGTGCCAGCAGCTCGGGACGGTCCTATGGCTACACCTTC
TRBD1 | TRBJ2-5 | TRBV7-9 | many | CASSLQGEETQYF | TGTGCCAGCAGCCTACAGGGGGAAGAGACCCAGTACTTC
NA | TRBJ2-2 | TRBV30 | NA | CAWSSGTGELFF | TGTGCCTGGAGTTCGGGCACCGGGGAGCTGTTTTTT
TRBD1 | TRBJ1-5 | TRBV27 | NA | CASSGDRSNQPQHF | TGTGCCAGCAGTGGGGACAGGAGCAATCAGCCCCAGCATTTT
TRBD1 | TRBJ1-2 | TRBV28 | NA | CASSSGGSYGYTF | TGTGCCAGCAGTTCAGGGGGTAGCTATGGCTACACCTTC
NA | TRBJ2-1 | TRBV5-6 | NA | CASSFAGARSYNEQFF | TGTGCCAGCAGCTTTGCCGGGGCCCGATCCTACAATGAGCAGTTCTTC
NA | TRBJ2-7 | TRBV24-1 | NA | CATSDSTGYEQYF | TGTGCCACCAGTGACTCGACAGGCTACGAGCAGTACTTC
TRBD1 | TRBJ2-4 | TRBV29-1 | NA | CSVSGQGNIQYF | TGCAGCGTTTCTGGACAGGGAAACATTCAGTACTTC
NA | TRBJ1-2 | TRBV5-6 | NA | CASSLGQSDYTF | TGTGCCAGCAGCTTGGGGCAGTCAGACTACACCTTC
TRBD1 | TRBJ1-5 | TRBV7-2 | once | CAFRQGAGNSQPQHF | TGTGCCTTTCGACAGGGGGCGGGAAATAGTCAGCCCCAGCATTTT
NA | TRBJ2-7 | TRBV4-1 | medium-sized | CASSQDPPGTYEQYF | TGCGCCAGCAGCCAAGATCCCCCAGGCACCTACGAGCAGTACTTC
TRBD1 | TRBJ1-1 | TRBV5-1 | NA | CASSTWTGNTEAFF | TGCGCCAGCAGCACGTGGACAGGGAACACTGAAGCTTTCTTT
TRBD1 | TRBJ1-6 | TRBV11-2 | NA | CASSRIGTGTSPLHF | TGTGCCAGCAGCCGGATCGGGACAGGGACCTCACCCCTCCACTTT